This TCR beta chain appears in the sequencing data of a study of T cell repertoires in cytomegalovirus infection. In the study overall: Newly reported HLA-C-restricted and thoroughly characterized HLA-B-restricted CMV epitopes were employed. In public TCR beta signatures, there were indications of both CMV infection and matching HLA type.

Via MiXCR, TCRdb re-called the reads, giving one row per CDR3 protein. Here the sample spans just over 450,000 distinct CDR3 sequences, about 42% being singletons. With regard to this clonotype: Its antigen is unknown.

This CDR3 has 16 amino acids. V was cut by 0 bases and J by 0 bases, with 13 bases left in between. CDR1 and CDR2 from the germline V gene are DFQATT and SNEGSKA (reference sequence). Study-wide results and limits: HLA-C-restricted CMV clonotypes gave the most frequent clonotype in two of eight donors. Cumulative public TCR beta family frequency identified carriers of CMV plus the relevant HLA.

The chain couples TRBV20-1 to TRBJ2-3; D unresolved. The sample was cultured PBMCs, taken from culture after CMV antigen stimulation. This sequence was found in a human donor in good health (CMV status not recorded). Some clones in this sample may be carry-over from other donors' samples. The CDR3 DNA sequence: TGCAGTGCTAGAGATTTTGCCACAGCTAGCACAGATACGCAGTATTTT. Residues: CSARDFATASTDTQYF.